Listed below are T cell receptor beta chains from one sample, sequenced in a study of blood T cell repertoires in COVID-19. Measured with immunoSEQ multiplex PCR; TCRdb has only the in-frame clones, and not every one. Of 100,000 to 110,000 clones in the sample, 80% were seen once. The sequenced material came from peripheral blood. The receptors derive from a woman in her seventies with acute or convalescent COVID-19. Both conserved end residues are part of each CDR3. A D gene is named only where the DNA matches it firmly. Only some rows state a clone size, as once, few, many or a class for expanded clones.

TRBV5-6,few,TRBJ1-1,.,CASSFGGGNTEAFF,TGTGCCAGCAGCTTCGGGGGAGGAAACACTGAAGCTTTCTTT
TRBV29-1,.,TRBJ1-2,.,CSVSPDTNYGYTF,TGCAGCGTCTCGCCCGACACGAACTATGGCTACACCTTC
TRBV28,.,TRBJ2-3,.,CASSWGDYTDTQYF,TGTGCCAGCAGTTGGGGGGATTACACAGATACGCAGTATTTT
TRBV19,.,TRBJ2-2,TRBD1,CASSSPGQAAYTGELFF,TGTGCCAGTAGCTCCCCGGGACAGGCGGCTTACACCGGGGAGCTGTTTTTT
TRBV10-1,.,TRBJ1-1,.,CASSESTGNTEAFF,TGCGCCAGCAGTGAGTCCACGGGGAACACTGAAGCTTTCTTT
TRBV19,.,TRBJ1-1,.,CASSTTVNTEAFF,TGTGCCAGTAGTACGACAGTGAACACTGAAGCTTTCTTT
TRBV7-3,once,TRBJ2-3,TRBD1,CASSPGQHTDTQYF,TGTGCCAGCAGCCCGGGACAGCACACAGATACGCAGTATTTT
TRBV7-2,.,TRBJ2-3,TRBD2,CASSLGGGRADTQYF,TGTGCCAGCAGCTTAGGCGGCGGGAGGGCAGATACGCAGTATTTT
TRBV10-3,.,TRBJ2-5,.,CAISEAQGNGETQYF,TGTGCCATCAGTGAGGCCCAGGGGAACGGAGAGACCCAGTACTTC
TRBV7-2,.,TRBJ2-3,TRBD2,CASSSGLAGGDTQYF,TGTGCCAGCAGCTCCGGACTAGCGGGCGGCGATACGCAGTATTTT
TRBV6-5,.,TRBJ2-7,.,CASSQDISYEQYF,TGTGCCAGCAGTCAGGACATTTCCTACGAGCAGTACTTC
TRBV19,.,TRBJ1-4,.,CASSQDGRGTINEKLFF,TGTGCCAGTAGCCAAGACGGTCGGGGGACGATTAATGAAAAACTGTTTTTT
TRBV7-9,.,TRBJ2-3,.,CASSFGWGSTDTQYF,TGTGCCAGCAGCTTCGGTTGGGGCAGCACAGATACGCAGTATTTT
TRBV5-1,.,TRBJ2-5,.,CASKWASQETQYF,TGCGCCAGCAAGTGGGCATCCCAAGAGACCCAGTACTTC
TRBV12-5,few,TRBJ1-2,.,CASGLAATYGYTF,TGTGCTAGTGGTTTAGCGGCTACCTATGGCTACACCTTC
TRBV6-5,.,TRBJ2-3,TRBD2,CASSPGGYFADTQYF,TGTGCCAGCAGTCCGGGGGGTTATTTCGCAGATACGCAGTATTTT
TRBV7-9,few,TRBJ1-4,.,CASSLRGTNEKLFF,TGTGCCAGCAGCTTAAGGGGGACTAATGAAAAACTGTTTTTT
TRBV27,.,TRBJ2-2,.,CASSWRDGYTGELFF,TGTGCCAGCAGTTGGAGGGACGGCTACACCGGGGAGCTGTTTTTT
TRBV7-8,once,TRBJ2-7,TRBD1,CASSFWTGAYYEQYF,TGTGCCAGCAGCTTTTGGACAGGAGCCTACTACGAGCAGTACTTC
TRBV5-5,.,TRBJ1-1,TRBD1,CASSQLQGEGTEAFF,TGTGCCAGCAGCCAGCTACAGGGGGAAGGAACTGAAGCTTTCTTT
TRBV30,.,TRBJ1-5,.,CAWSLGPSEAQHF,TGTGCCTGGAGCCTGGGTCCCTCGGAGGCCCAGCATTTT
TRBV3-1/TRBV3-2,.,TRBJ1-1,.,CASSQRDILEAFF,TGTGCCAGCAGCCAAAGGGACATCCTTGAAGCTTTCTTT
TRBV14,.,TRBJ1-1,.,CASSQEYTSTSFF,TGTGCCAGCAGCCAAGAGTATACCAGTACGTCTTTCTTT
TRBV7-3,.,TRBJ1-2,TRBD1,CASSLKADRQGYTF,TGTGCCAGCAGCTTAAAGGCGGACAGGCAAGGCTACACCTTC
TRBV7-3,.,TRBJ1-2,TRBD1,CASSSTGNYGYTF,TGTGCCAGCAGCTCGACAGGGAACTATGGCTACACCTTC
TRBV18,.,TRBJ1-2,.,CASSPLREQGYGYTF,TGTGCCAGCTCACCACTACGGGAGCAGGGCTATGGCTACACCTTC
TRBV9,.,TRBJ2-2,.,CASSALSSGLTGELFF,TGTGCCAGCAGCGCTCTTTCGTCAGGGTTAACCGGGGAGCTGTTTTTT
TRBV10-3,.,TRBJ1-5,TRBD1,CAISATGTGIDQPQHF,TGTGCCATCAGTGCGACCGGGACAGGGATTGATCAGCCCCAGCATTTT
TRBV10-3,.,TRBJ1-4,TRBD1,CAISEGGGNEKLFF,TGTGCCATCAGTGAAGGGGGCGGAAATGAAAAACTGTTTTTT
TRBV7-9,.,TRBJ2-5,.,CASSLGGGTQYF,TGTGCCAGCAGCTTAGGAGGGGGGACCCAGTACTTC
TRBV19,.,TRBJ1-5,.,CASKVGANQPQHF,TGTGCCAGTAAAGTGGGGGCAAATCAGCCCCAGCATTTT
TRBV19,few,TRBJ2-3,TRBD2,CASTEAGGFTDTQYF,TGTGCCAGTACTGAGGCGGGGGGCTTCACAGATACGCAGTATTTT
TRBV5-1,once,TRBJ2-3,.,CASSSDTLTDTQYF,TGCGCCAGCAGCTCCGATACTTTAACAGATACGCAGTATTTT
TRBV7-2,.,TRBJ1-5,.,CASSLWGGGSNQPQHF,TGTGCCAGCAGCTTATGGGGGGGTGGTAGCAATCAGCCCCAGCATTTT
TRBV4-1,.,TRBJ1-5,TRBD1,CASSYVSGGPQHF,TGCGCCAGCAGCTACGTATCAGGGGGACCCCAGCATTTT
TRBV10-2,once,TRBJ2-5,TRBD2,CASRVAGVQETQYF,TGCGCCAGCAGGGTAGCGGGGGTGCAAGAGACCCAGTACTTC
TRBV6-5,.,TRBJ1-1,.,CASRRHGENTEAFF,TGTGCCAGCAGACGCCACGGGGAGAACACTGAAGCTTTCTTT
TRBV5-1,.,TRBJ2-7,TRBD1,CASSKGQGFDEQYF,TGCGCCAGCAGCAAGGGACAGGGTTTCGACGAGCAGTACTTC
TRBV12-5,.,TRBJ2-6,.,CASGLRGEDSGANVLTF,TGTGCTAGTGGTTTAAGGGGCGAAGACTCTGGGGCCAACGTCCTGACTTTC
TRBV6-6,.,TRBJ1-2,.,CASSYTGYGGYTF,TGTGCCAGCAGTTACACAGGGTACGGCGGCTACACCTTC
TRBV3-1/TRBV3-2,.,TRBJ2-1,.,CASRRTGPQRRNEQFF,TGTGCCAGCAGACGAACAGGGCCTCAGCGCCGCAATGAGCAGTTCTTC
TRBV3-1/TRBV3-2,.,TRBJ1-6,.,CASSQQTTHNSPLHF,TGTGCCAGCAGCCAACAGACAACCCATAATTCACCCCTCCACTTT
TRBV13,.,TRBJ1-3,.,CASSRDTSGNTIYF,TGTGCCAGCAGCAGGGACACCTCTGGAAACACCATATATTTT
TRBV5-1,.,TRBJ1-1,TRBD1,CASSWDRGGTEAFF,TGCGCCAGCAGCTGGGACAGGGGAGGCACTGAAGCTTTCTTT
TRBV4-1,once,TRBJ1-4,.,CASSPQMANEKLFF,TGCGCCAGCAGCCCTCAGATGGCTAATGAAAAACTGTTTTTT
TRBV19,.,TRBJ1-3,.,CASSILGADSSGNTIYF,TGTGCCAGTAGTATTTTGGGAGCGGACAGCTCTGGAAACACCATATATTTT
TRBV19,.,TRBJ1-2,TRBD1,CASSRPGTENYGYTF,TGTGCCAGTAGTAGACCCGGGACAGAGAACTATGGCTACACCTTC
TRBV6-5,.,TRBJ1-1,.,CASGRTASAYTEAFF,TGTGCCAGCGGTCGCACAGCTTCAGCCTACACTGAAGCTTTCTTT
TRBV2,.,TRBJ1-5,.,CASGGQHNQPQHF,TGTGCCTCCGGGGGTCAACACAATCAGCCCCAGCATTTT
TRBV24-1,.,TRBJ2-3,.,CATSDSSYDGGRDTQYF,TGTGCCACCAGTGATTCCTCTTATGACGGGGGAAGGGATACGCAGTATTTT